This T cell receptor beta chain was retrieved from a study of Graves' ophthalmopathy and Graves' hyperthyroidism. The CDR3 loop spans 15 amino acids. Germline values: CDR1 MDHEN, CDR2 SYDVKM. V trimming: 5 bases; J trimming: 6 bases; junction bases outside the gene matches: 7. The study enrolled ophthalmopathy donors with moderate-to-severe activity, CAS ≥3, NOSPECS ≥4 and duration under 3 months. It was on clinical symptoms, serum thyroxine, TRAb, thyroid ultrasound and orbital computed tomography that diagnosis relied. Beta-chain TCR CDR3 regions were amplified from RNA transcripts. RT-PCR in the first round used HTBI primers; a second-round multiplex PCR followed. TCRdb reprocessed the multiplex PCR reads with MiXCR, giving one entry per CDR3 protein. The data contain about 200,000 distinct CDR3 sequences, roughly 27% of them seen just once; the ten biggest clones take up 9.1%. This clonotype appeared many times.

The sequence derives from a man aged 50 or older with Graves' ophthalmopathy. Material for sequencing was peripheral blood. V usage is TRBV28 and J usage is TRBJ1-5; 10 positions match TRBD1. For the CDR3, the DNA is TGTGCCAGCAGTACCCCCGGGACAGGGGTTCAGCCCCAGCATTTT. Residues: CASSTPGTGVQPQHF.